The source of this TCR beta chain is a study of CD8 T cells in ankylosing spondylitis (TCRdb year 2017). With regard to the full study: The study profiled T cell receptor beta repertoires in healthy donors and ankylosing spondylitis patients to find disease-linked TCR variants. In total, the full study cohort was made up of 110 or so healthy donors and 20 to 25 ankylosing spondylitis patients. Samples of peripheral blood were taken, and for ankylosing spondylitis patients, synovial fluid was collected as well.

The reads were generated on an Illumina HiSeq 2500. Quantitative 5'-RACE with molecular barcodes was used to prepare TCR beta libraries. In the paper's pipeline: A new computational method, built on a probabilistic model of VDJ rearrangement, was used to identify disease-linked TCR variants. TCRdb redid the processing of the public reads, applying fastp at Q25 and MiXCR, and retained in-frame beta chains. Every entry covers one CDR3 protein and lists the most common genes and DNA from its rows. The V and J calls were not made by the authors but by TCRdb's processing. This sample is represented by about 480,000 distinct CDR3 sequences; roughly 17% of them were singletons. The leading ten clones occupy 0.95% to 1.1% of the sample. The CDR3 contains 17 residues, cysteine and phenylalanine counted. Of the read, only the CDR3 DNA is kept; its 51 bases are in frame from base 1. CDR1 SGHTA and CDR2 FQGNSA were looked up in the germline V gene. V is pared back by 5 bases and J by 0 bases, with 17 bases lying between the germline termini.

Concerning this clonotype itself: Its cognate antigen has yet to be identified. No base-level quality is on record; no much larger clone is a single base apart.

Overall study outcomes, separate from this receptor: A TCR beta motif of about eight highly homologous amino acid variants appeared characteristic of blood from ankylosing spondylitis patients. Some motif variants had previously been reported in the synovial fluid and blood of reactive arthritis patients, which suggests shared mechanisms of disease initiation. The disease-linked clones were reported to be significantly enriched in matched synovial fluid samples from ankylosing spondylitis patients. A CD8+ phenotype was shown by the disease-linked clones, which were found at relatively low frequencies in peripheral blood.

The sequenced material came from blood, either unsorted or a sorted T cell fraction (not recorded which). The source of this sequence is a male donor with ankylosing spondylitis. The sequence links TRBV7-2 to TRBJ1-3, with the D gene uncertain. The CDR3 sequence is CASSLSFPGSSGNTIYF. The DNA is TGTGCCAGCAGCCTTTCCTTTCCGGGGAGCTCTGGAAACACCATATATTTT.